This is a list of T cell receptor beta chains from one sample in a study of cytomegalovirus exposure and HLA in healthy donors. Here immunoSEQ multiplex PCR was the method, and the copy in TCRdb shows in-frame clones only, minus some. The table shows about 83,000 clones, with roughly 81% occurring only once. The sequenced sample was PBMCs. Every receptor here comes from a woman in her 30s in good health and CMV-seronegative. The CDR3 runs from the conserved cysteine through the conserved F or W. The order of the fields is D gene, V gene, J gene, clone size, CDR3 DNA, CDR3 protein. A D gene is named only where the DNA matches it firmly. The size of a clone is reported for some rows only, either as once, few or many, or as a class for expanded clones.

-,TRBV18,TRBJ1-2,-,TGTGCCAGCTCACCCGACAGGTCGTTCTATGGCTACACCTTC,CASSPDRSFYGYTF
-,TRBV6-6,TRBJ1-1,once,TGTGCCAGCATCCGTTGGGCGAACACTGAAGCTTTCTTT,CASIRWANTEAFF
-,TRBV5-1,TRBJ2-7,-,TGCGCCAGCATACCTTCAGGGCTAGAACTCTACGAGCAGTACTTC,CASIPSGLELYEQYF
-,TRBV5-5,TRBJ1-5,-,TGTGCCAGCAGCTTGGTGGGGGGTGATAGCAATCAGCCCCAGCATTTT,CASSLVGGDSNQPQHF
TRBD2,TRBV5-1,TRBJ2-1,-,TGCGCCAGCAGCCCAATAAGCGGGGGCGGTGAGCAGTTCTTC,CASSPISGGGEQFF
-,TRBV28,TRBJ1-6,-,TGTGCCAGCGGGAAGGGACTTTTCTATAATTCACCCCTCCACTTT,CASGKGLFYNSPLHF
-,TRBV29-1,TRBJ2-5,-,TGCAGCGGTGGACAGGGAGGGAAGGAGACCCAGTACTTC,CSGGQGGKETQYF
-,TRBV9,TRBJ2-7,-,TGTGCCAGCAGCGTAGGCGCAGGGGTATCCTACGAGCAGTACTTC,CASSVGAGVSYEQYF
TRBD2,TRBV4-3,TRBJ2-5,few,TGCGCCAGCAGCCAAGAGGGCGGGAGGCCGGGCCAAGAGACCCAGTACTTC,CASSQEGGRPGQETQYF
-,TRBV29-1,TRBJ2-1,-,TGCAGCGGGTGGCAGAACAATGAGCAGTTCTTC,CSGWQNNEQFF
-,TRBV12-2,TRBJ2-1,-,TGTGCAAGTCGCTTAGCGGGAGTGGCTAGCGGGATGGTGTTGAATGAGCAGTTCTTC,CASRLAGVASGMVLNEQFF
TRBD1,TRBV19,TRBJ2-7,-,TGTGCCAGTAGTATCCGGGACAGTCCAACCTACGAGCAGTACTTC,CASSIRDSPTYEQYF
-,TRBV9,TRBJ2-7,few,TGTGCCAGCGGGGGGGGCCGGTGGGAGCAGTACTTC,CASGGGRWEQYF
-,TRBV7-2,TRBJ2-7,-,TGTGCCAGCAGCTTAGTTGGGAGTCTGGACGAGCAGTACTTC,CASSLVGSLDEQYF
TRBD2,TRBV10-3,TRBJ2-1,once,TGTGCCATCAGTGGGGGACTAGCGGGAGTCGGTGAGCAGTTCTTC,CAISGGLAGVGEQFF
TRBD2,TRBV5-1,TRBJ2-7,-,TGCGCCAGCAGCCCCGGGACTAGCGGAACTTACGAGCAGTACTTC,CASSPGTSGTYEQYF
TRBD1,TRBV5-1,TRBJ2-1,-,TGCGCCAGCACCGATATACAGGGGAACTACAATGAGCAGTTCTTC,CASTDIQGNYNEQFF
TRBD2,TRBV4-2,TRBJ2-1,-,TGTGCCAGCAGCCCAGCTGGGACTAGCGGGATGACGGGTGAGCAGTTCTTC,CASSPAGTSGMTGEQFF
-,TRBV7-6,TRBJ1-1,-,TGTGCCAGCAGCCAGGAAGGGGGGGTACTTTACACTGAAGCTTTCTTT,CASSQEGGVLYTEAFF
-,TRBV5-4,TRBJ2-2,once,TGTGCCAGCAGCTTGGTGGGGGGGCGCAGAACCGGGGAGCTGTTTTTT,CASSLVGGRRTGELFF